Listed below are T cell receptor beta chains from one sample, sequenced in a study of blood T cells in healthy people across ages. One entry per CDR3 protein results from TCRdb running MiXCR on the 5' RACE reads. The top ten hold roughly 20% of the sample, which has about 780,000 distinct CDR3 sequences, about 42% seen once. Sample: blood. These receptors originate from an elderly man in good health. Each CDR3 is given with its conserved first and last residue. Fields, in order: J gene, V gene, clone size, D gene, CDR3 protein, CDR3 DNA. A D gene is named only where the DNA matches it firmly. Clone size is shown for a subset of rows, as once, few, many or a class of expanded clone.

j_call: TRBJ2-1; v_call: TRBV10-3; clone_size: many; d_call: .; cdr3_aa: CAISESREDNEQFF; cdr3_nt: TGTGCCATCAGTGAGTCGAGGGAGGACAATGAGCAGTTCTTC
j_call: TRBJ2-5; v_call: TRBV25-1; clone_size: few; d_call: .; cdr3_aa: CASSEFDGQETQYF; cdr3_nt: TGTGCCAGCAGTGAGTTTGACGGGCAAGAGACCCAGTACTTC
j_call: TRBJ2-1; v_call: TRBV3-1; clone_size: few; d_call: .; cdr3_aa: CASSLDWRSSYNEQFF; cdr3_nt: TGTGCCAGCAGCCTGGACTGGAGGAGCTCCTACAATGAGCAGTTCTTC
j_call: TRBJ1-4; v_call: TRBV7-9; clone_size: few; d_call: TRBD1; cdr3_aa: CASSSDRDDEKLFF; cdr3_nt: TGTGCCAGCAGCTCCGACAGGGACGATGAAAAACTGTTTTTT
j_call: TRBJ1-1; v_call: TRBV3-1; clone_size: .; d_call: .; cdr3_aa: CASGQGKGTEAFF; cdr3_nt: TGTGCCAGCGGCCAGGGCAAGGGCACTGAAGCTTTCTTT
j_call: TRBJ1-5; v_call: TRBV18; clone_size: many; d_call: .; cdr3_aa: CASSHGGSSSQHF; cdr3_nt: TGTGCCAGCTCCCACGGGGGCTCGTCTTCCCAGCATTTT
j_call: TRBJ2-7; v_call: TRBV11-1; clone_size: few; d_call: TRBD1; cdr3_aa: CASRRTGHEQYF; cdr3_nt: TGTGCCAGCAGACGGACAGGGCACGAGCAGTACTTC
j_call: TRBJ2-6; v_call: TRBV24-1; clone_size: once; d_call: TRBD1; cdr3_aa: CATGDPARTGFDVLTF; cdr3_nt: TGTGCCACCGGTGACCCGGCCCGGACAGGGTTCGACGTCCTGACTTTC
j_call: TRBJ2-1; v_call: TRBV4-3; clone_size: .; d_call: .; cdr3_aa: CASSRRDGNNEQFF; cdr3_nt: TGCGCCAGCAGTCGGCGGGACGGTAACAATGAGCAGTTCTTC
j_call: TRBJ2-3; v_call: TRBV5-6; clone_size: few; d_call: .; cdr3_aa: CASSFDSSSTDTQYF; cdr3_nt: TGTGCCAGCAGCTTCGACAGTTCTAGCACAGATACGCAGTATTTT
j_call: TRBJ2-7; v_call: TRBV20-1; clone_size: .; d_call: TRBD2; cdr3_aa: CSAIGTSSNEQYF; cdr3_nt: TGCAGTGCCATCGGGACTAGTAGCAACGAGCAGTACTTC
j_call: TRBJ2-5; v_call: TRBV28; clone_size: once; d_call: TRBD2; cdr3_aa: CASSLASGRVGETQYF; cdr3_nt: TGTGCCAGCAGTTTAGCTAGCGGGAGAGTTGGTGAGACCCAGTACTTC
j_call: TRBJ2-1; v_call: TRBV3-1; clone_size: .; d_call: .; cdr3_aa: CASSQYSSQIAEQFF; cdr3_nt: TGTGCCAGCAGCCAATATTCTAGCCAGATCGCTGAGCAGTTCTTC
j_call: TRBJ2-7; v_call: TRBV20-1; clone_size: few; d_call: TRBD1; cdr3_aa: CSASTGQVYYNEQYF; cdr3_nt: TGCAGTGCTAGTACGGGACAGGTTTACTACAATGAGCAGTACTTC
j_call: TRBJ2-2; v_call: TRBV29-1; clone_size: few; d_call: TRBD2; cdr3_aa: CSVLGLFAGELFF; cdr3_nt: TGCAGCGTCTTGGGACTATTTGCCGGGGAGCTGTTTTTT
j_call: TRBJ2-7; v_call: TRBV20-1; clone_size: many; d_call: .; cdr3_aa: CSASPGEGRSYEQYF; cdr3_nt: TGCAGTGCTAGCCCCGGGGAAGGACGCTCCTACGAGCAGTACTTC
j_call: TRBJ1-1; v_call: TRBV29-1; clone_size: .; d_call: TRBD1; cdr3_aa: CSVLRGLDMNTEAFF; cdr3_nt: TGCAGCGTTCTCAGGGGGCTCGACATGAACACTGAAGCTTTCTTT
j_call: TRBJ2-7; v_call: TRBV3-1; clone_size: many; d_call: TRBD1; cdr3_aa: CASSRRTGLSYEQYF; cdr3_nt: TGTGCCAGCAGTCGCCGGACAGGCCTCTCCTACGAGCAGTACTTC
j_call: TRBJ2-1; v_call: TRBV20-1; clone_size: .; d_call: .; cdr3_aa: CSARGQRWEIDNEQFF; cdr3_nt: TGCAGTGCTAGAGGACAGCGCTGGGAAATTGACAATGAGCAGTTCTTC
j_call: TRBJ2-7; v_call: TRBV4-2; clone_size: .; d_call: TRBD1; cdr3_aa: CASSQGDSTYEQYF; cdr3_nt: TGTGCCAGCAGCCAAGGGGACAGTACCTACGAGCAGTACTTC
j_call: TRBJ1-5; v_call: TRBV6-5; clone_size: .; d_call: TRBD1; cdr3_aa: CASSWGTGDQPQHF; cdr3_nt: TGTGCCAGCAGTTGGGGGACAGGGGATCAGCCCCAGCATTTT
j_call: TRBJ2-6; v_call: TRBV5-1; clone_size: .; d_call: TRBD2; cdr3_aa: CASTSNLAGGVEANVLTF; cdr3_nt: TGCGCCAGCACATCGAACCTAGCGGGAGGGGTTGAGGCCAACGTCCTGACTTTC
j_call: TRBJ2-6; v_call: TRBV28; clone_size: .; d_call: .; cdr3_aa: CASSSPGVSGANVLTF; cdr3_nt: TGTGCCAGCAGCTCCCCGGGGGTCTCTGGGGCCAACGTCCTGACTTTC
j_call: TRBJ2-3; v_call: TRBV20-1; clone_size: few; d_call: .; cdr3_aa: CSALLERGGGTDTQYF; cdr3_nt: TGCAGTGCCCTTCTCGAGCGGGGAGGGGGAACAGATACGCAGTATTTT
j_call: TRBJ2-7; v_call: TRBV2; clone_size: many; d_call: .; cdr3_aa: CASSAGTTYEQYF; cdr3_nt: TGTGCCAGCAGTGCCGGGACAACCTACGAGCAGTACTTC
j_call: TRBJ2-7; v_call: TRBV2; clone_size: many; d_call: .; cdr3_aa: CASSPLDSYYEQYF; cdr3_nt: TGTGCCAGCAGTCCTCTGGACAGTTACTACGAGCAGTACTTC
j_call: TRBJ2-5; v_call: TRBV5-1; clone_size: .; d_call: TRBD2; cdr3_aa: CASSLSLAGQETQYF; cdr3_nt: TGCGCCAGCAGCTTGAGTCTAGCGGGTCAAGAGACCCAGTACTTC
j_call: TRBJ1-2; v_call: TRBV7-3; clone_size: few; d_call: .; cdr3_aa: CASSPGTSGGYTF; cdr3_nt: TGTGCCAGCAGCCCTGGGACCTCGGGGGGCTACACCTTC
j_call: TRBJ2-4; v_call: TRBV20-1; clone_size: .; d_call: .; cdr3_aa: CSARDARGQGIQYF; cdr3_nt: TGCAGTGCTAGAGATGCCCGGGGGCAGGGCATTCAGTACTTC
j_call: TRBJ2-1; v_call: TRBV6-2/TRBV6-3; clone_size: .; d_call: .; cdr3_aa: CASNLQSSYNEQFF; cdr3_nt: TGTGCCAGCAATCTCCAGAGCTCCTACAATGAGCAGTTCTTC
j_call: TRBJ1-2; v_call: TRBV12-3/TRBV12-4; clone_size: once; d_call: .; cdr3_aa: CASSLVTGYGYTF; cdr3_nt: TGTGCCAGCAGTTTGGTCACAGGCTATGGCTACACCTTC
j_call: TRBJ1-5; v_call: TRBV20-1; clone_size: .; d_call: .; cdr3_aa: CSASRSSNQPQHF; cdr3_nt: TGCAGTGCTAGTAGAAGCAGCAATCAGCCCCAGCATTTT
j_call: TRBJ2-1; v_call: TRBV2; clone_size: few; d_call: .; cdr3_aa: CASRASRAGEQFF; cdr3_nt: TGTGCCAGCAGAGCGTCGAGGGCTGGTGAGCAGTTCTTC